Included here is one T cell receptor beta chain sequence, with context. These data originate in a study of T-cell memory formation after mild COVID-19. Using its own MiXCR run on the 5' RACE reads, TCRdb lists one record per CDR3 protein. Altogether around 300,000 distinct CDR3 sequences are present, under 15% being singletons, with the ten largest covering 20% to 25%. This sequence originates from a man younger than 35 who had mild COVID-19 (a few samples of this study predate the infection). Cell type and time point are not known. The sequenced sample was PBMCs or a T cell subset sorted from them (not recorded which).

CDR3 protein: CASSPGTGRKGEPQHF. CDR3 sequence (DNA): TGTGCCAGCAGCCCGGGGACAGGGAGAAAGGGTGAGCCCCAGCATTTT. This chain uses TRBV7-9 with TRBJ1-5; 9 nucleotides match TRBD1. V shed 5 bases and J 8 bases; nucleotides not matched to a gene: 13. Germline V gene data show CDR1 as SEHNR and CDR2 as FQNEAQ (reference sequence). The CDR3 totals 16 residues.